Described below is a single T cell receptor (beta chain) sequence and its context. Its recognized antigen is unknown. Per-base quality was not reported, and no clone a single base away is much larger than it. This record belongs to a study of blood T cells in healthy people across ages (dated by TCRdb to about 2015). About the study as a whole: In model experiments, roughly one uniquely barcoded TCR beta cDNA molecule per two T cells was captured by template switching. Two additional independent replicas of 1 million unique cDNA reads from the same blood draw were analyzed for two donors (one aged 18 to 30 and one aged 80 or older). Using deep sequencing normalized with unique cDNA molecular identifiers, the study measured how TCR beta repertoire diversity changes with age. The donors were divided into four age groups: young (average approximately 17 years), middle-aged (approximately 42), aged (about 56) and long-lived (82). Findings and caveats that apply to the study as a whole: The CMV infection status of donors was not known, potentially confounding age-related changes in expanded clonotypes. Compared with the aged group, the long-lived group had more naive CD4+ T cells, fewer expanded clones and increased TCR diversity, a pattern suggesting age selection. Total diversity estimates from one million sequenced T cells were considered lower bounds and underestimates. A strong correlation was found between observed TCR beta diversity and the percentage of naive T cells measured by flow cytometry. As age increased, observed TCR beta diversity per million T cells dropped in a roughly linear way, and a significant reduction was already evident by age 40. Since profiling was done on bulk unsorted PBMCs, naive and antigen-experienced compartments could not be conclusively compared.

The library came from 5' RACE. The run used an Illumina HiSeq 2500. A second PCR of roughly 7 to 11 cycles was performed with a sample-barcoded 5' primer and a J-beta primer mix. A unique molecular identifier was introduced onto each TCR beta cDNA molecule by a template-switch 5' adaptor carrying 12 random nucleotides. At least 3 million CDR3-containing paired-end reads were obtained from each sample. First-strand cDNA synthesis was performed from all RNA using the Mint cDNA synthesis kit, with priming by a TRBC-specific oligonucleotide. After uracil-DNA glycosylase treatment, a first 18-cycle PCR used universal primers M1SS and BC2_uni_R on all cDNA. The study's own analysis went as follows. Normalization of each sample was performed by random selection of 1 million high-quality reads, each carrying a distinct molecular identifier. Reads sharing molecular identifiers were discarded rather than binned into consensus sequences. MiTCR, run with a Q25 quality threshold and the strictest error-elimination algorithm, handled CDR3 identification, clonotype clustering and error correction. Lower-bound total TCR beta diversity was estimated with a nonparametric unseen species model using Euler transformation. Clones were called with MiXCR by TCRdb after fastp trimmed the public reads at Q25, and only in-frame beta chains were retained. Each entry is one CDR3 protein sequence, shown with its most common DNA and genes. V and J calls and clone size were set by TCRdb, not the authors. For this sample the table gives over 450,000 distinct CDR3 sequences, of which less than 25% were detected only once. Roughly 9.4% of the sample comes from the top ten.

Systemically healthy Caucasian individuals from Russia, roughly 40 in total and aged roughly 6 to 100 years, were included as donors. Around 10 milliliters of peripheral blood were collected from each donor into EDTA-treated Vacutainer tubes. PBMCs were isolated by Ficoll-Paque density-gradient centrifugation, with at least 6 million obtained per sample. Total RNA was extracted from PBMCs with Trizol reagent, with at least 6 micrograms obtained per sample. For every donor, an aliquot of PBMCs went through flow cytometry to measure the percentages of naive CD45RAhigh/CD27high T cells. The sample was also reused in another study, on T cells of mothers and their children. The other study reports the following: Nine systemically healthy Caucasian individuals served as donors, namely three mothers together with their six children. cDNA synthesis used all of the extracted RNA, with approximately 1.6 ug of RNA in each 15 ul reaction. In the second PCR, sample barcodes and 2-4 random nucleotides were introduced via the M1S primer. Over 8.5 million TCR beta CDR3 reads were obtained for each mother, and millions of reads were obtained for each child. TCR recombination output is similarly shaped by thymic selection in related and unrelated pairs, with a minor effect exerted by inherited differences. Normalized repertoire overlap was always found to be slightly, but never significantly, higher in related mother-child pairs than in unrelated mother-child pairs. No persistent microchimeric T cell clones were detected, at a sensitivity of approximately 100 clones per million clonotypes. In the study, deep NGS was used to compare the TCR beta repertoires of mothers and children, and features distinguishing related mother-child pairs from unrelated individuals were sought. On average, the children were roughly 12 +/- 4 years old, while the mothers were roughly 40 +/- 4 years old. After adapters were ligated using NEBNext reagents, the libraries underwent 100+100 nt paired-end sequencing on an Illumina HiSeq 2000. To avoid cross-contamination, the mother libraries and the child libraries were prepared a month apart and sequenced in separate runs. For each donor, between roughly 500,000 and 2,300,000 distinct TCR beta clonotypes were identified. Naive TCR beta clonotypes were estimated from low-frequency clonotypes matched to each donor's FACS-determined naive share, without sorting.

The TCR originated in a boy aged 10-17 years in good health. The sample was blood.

This receptor carries the CDR3 CASSLEGRPTDTQYF. The sequenced DNA: TGCGCCAGCAGCTTGGAGGGCAGACCCACAGATACGCAGTATTTT. The rearrangement combines TRBV5-1 with TRBJ2-3; no confident D gene assignment can be made. The CDR3 runs 15 residues from the cysteine to the phenylalanine. Only the CDR3 DNA is retained, 45 bases long and in frame from the first base. Trimming costs V 0 bases and J 2 bases, and their ends lie 10 bases apart. As encoded in the germline V gene, CDR1 is SGHRS while CDR2 is YFSETQ.